This T cell receptor beta chain is drawn from a study of T cells expressing NK-cell markers. The germline CDR1 and CDR2 sequences are SGHNT and YYREEE (reference sequence). The CDR3 is made up of 13 amino acids. The authors generated TCR beta cDNA through 5'RACE template switching with UMIs. TCRdb reanalyzed the 5' RACE reads and collapses them to one entry per CDR3 protein, without DNA. The sample holds about 160,000 distinct CDR3 sequences. This sequence was found in a woman between 18 and 75 years old in good health. The genes are TRBV5-4 and TRBJ2-5. The sequenced material came from blood T cells: a sorted CD56 or NKG2C T cell subset, CD4+ or CD8+ T cells, or bulk PBMC T cells (not recorded which). CDR3 sequence reads: CASSLIARETQYF.